This T cell receptor (beta chain) came from a study of control samples from healthy donors and cancer patients. The CDR3 sequence is 17 residues long. Trimming left V 0 bases short and J 1 base short, with 13 bases between. Per the germline V gene, CDR1 is LNHNV and CDR2 is YYDKDF (reference sequence). Profiled with immunoSEQ multiplex PCR; TCRdb holds only in-frame clones, not every one. The repertoire holds some 95,000 clones, with almost 90% as singletons. The sample consisted of blood. The chain recombines TRBV15 with TRBJ1-5; no definite D call. This clonotype was sampled from a man under 40 in good health. CDR3 sequence: CATSRDYPDGSNQPQHF. CDR3 nucleotide sequence: TGTGCCACCAGCAGAGATTACCCGGACGGGAGCAATCAGCCCCAGCATTTT.